The present entry profiles one TCR beta chain with its context. This sample stems from a study of blood T cell repertoires in COVID-19. Study information: From T cells, B-cell-depleted T cells, or PBMCs came the material, which was cDNA or gDNA.

Methods used by the authors: How many nucleated cells were present was estimated from reference gene primer amplification. TCRdb's copy holds only in-frame clones and misses some; the assay was immunoSEQ multiplex PCR. The D gene and trimming were derived from the DNA, and the V and J assignments and clone size from that table. The sample lists 200,000 to 250,000 clones, nearly 90% occurring once. Recovered participants had two consecutive negative NP/OP PCR tests, healthcare professional clearance, or symptom resolution. The CDR3 covers 13 residues. Germline CDR1 is GTSNPN and CDR2 is SVGIG (reference sequence). Deletions cut 0 bases from V and 3 bases from J, with 8 bases between.

Sequencing was carried out using PBMCs or T cells enriched from blood (not recorded which). The clonotype was recovered from a young man who had recovered from COVID-19. This chain connects TRBV30 to TRBJ1-2; D call uncertain. The CDR3 DNA is TGTGCCTGGAGTGTAGCTCTGGACTATGGCTACACCTTC. It yields the protein CAWSVALDYGYTF.